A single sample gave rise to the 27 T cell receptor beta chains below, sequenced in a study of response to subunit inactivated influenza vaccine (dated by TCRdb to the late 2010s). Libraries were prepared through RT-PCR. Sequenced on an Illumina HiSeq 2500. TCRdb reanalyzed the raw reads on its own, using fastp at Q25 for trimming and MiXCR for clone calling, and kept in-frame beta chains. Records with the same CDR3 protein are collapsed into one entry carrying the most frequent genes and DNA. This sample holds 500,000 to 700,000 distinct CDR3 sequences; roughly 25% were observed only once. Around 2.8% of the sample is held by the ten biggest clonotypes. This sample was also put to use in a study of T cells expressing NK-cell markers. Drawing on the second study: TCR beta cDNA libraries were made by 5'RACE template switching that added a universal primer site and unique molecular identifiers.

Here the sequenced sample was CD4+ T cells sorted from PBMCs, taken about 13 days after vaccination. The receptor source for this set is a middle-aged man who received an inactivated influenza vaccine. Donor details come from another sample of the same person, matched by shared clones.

This chain's CDR3 is CASSFFGIQETQYF. For the CDR3, the DNA is TGCGCCAGCAGCTTTTTCGGGATTCAAGAGACCCAGTACTTC. J is TRBJ2-5 and V is TRBV5-1; the D gene is possibly TRBD2 (5 bases). Looked up from germline, CDR1 is SGHRS and CDR2 is YFSETQ. V dropped 2 bases and J dropped 2 bases, with 10 bases sitting between them. This CDR3 region has 14 residues.

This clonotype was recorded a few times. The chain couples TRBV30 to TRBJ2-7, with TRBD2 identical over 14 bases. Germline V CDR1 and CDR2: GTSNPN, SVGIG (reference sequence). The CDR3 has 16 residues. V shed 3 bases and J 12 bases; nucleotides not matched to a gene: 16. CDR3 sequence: CAWRGTGTSGRTRLYF. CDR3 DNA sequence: TGTGCCTGGAGGGGCACCGGGACTAGCGGGAGAACGAGGCTGTACTTC.

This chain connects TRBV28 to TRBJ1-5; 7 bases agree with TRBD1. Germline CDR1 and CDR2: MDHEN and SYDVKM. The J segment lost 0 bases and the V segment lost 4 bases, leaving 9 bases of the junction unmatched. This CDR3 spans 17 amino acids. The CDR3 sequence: CASSSTGLGYSNQPQHF. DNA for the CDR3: TGTGCCAGCAGTTCGACAGGGCTGGGGTATAGCAATCAGCCCCAGCATTTT.

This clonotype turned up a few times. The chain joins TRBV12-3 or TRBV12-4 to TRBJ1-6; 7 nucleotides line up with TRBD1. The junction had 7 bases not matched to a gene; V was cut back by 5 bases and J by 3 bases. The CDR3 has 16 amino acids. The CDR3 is CASSGAGGSYNSPLHF. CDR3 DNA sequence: TGTGCCAGCAGTGGCGCAGGGGGAAGCTATAATTCACCCCTCCACTTT.

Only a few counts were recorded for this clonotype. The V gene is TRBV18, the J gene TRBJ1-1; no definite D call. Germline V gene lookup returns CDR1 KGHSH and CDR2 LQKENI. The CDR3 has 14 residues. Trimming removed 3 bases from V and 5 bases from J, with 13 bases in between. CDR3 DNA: TGTGCCAGCTCACCTGATCCCCTGAGGACTGAAGCTTTCTTT. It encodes CASSPDPLRTEAFF.

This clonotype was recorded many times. This CDR3 is CASSLVSAGGQYF. DNA of the CDR3: TGTGCCAGCAGCTTAGTGTCAGCGGGAGGGCAGTATTTT. The genes are TRBV7-2 and TRBJ2-3, with 9 positions matching TRBD2. This CDR3 comprises 13 residues. In germline, CDR1 is SGHTA, CDR2 FQGNSA. Losses at the gene ends were 1 base for V and 11 bases for J; bases not matched to a gene: 4.

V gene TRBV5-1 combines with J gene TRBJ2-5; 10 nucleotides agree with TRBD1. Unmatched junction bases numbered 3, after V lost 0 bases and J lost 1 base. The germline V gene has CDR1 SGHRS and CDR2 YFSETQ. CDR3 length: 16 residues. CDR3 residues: CASSLAGQGGQETQYF. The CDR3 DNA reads TGCGCCAGCAGCTTGGCCGGACAGGGGGGCCAAGAGACCCAGTACTTC. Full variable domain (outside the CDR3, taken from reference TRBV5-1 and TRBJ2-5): KAGVTQTPRYLIKTRGQQVTLSCSPISGHRSVSWYQQTPGQGLQFLFEYFSETQRNKGNFPGRFSGRQFSNSRSEMNVSTLELGDSALYLCASSLAGQGGQETQYFGPGTRLLVL.

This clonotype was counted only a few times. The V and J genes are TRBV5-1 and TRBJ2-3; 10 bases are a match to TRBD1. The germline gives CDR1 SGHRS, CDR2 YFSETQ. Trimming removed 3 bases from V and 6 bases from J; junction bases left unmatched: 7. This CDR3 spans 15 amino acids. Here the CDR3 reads CASSWDRGTADTQYF. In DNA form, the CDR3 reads TGCGCCAGCAGCTGGGACAGGGGTACCGCGGATACGCAGTATTTT. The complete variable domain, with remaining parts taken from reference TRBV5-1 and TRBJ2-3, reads KAGVTQTPRYLIKTRGQQVTLSCSPISGHRSVSWYQQTPGQGLQFLFEYFSETQRNKGNFPGRFSGRQFSNSRSEMNVSTLELGDSALYLCASSWDRGTADTQYFGPGTRLTVL.

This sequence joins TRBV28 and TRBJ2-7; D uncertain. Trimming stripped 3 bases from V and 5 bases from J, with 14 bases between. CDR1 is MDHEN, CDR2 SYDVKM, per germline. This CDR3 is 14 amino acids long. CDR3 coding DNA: TGTGCCAGCAGTTTCCCAGTTTCAGGCAACGAGCAGTACTTC. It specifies CASSFPVSGNEQYF.

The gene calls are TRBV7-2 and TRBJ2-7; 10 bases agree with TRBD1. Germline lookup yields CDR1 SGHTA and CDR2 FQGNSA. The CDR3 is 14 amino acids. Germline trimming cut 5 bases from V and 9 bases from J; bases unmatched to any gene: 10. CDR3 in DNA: TGTGCCAGCAGCGCCGGGACAGGGGATTGGATGCAGTACTTC. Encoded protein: CASSAGTGDWMQYF.

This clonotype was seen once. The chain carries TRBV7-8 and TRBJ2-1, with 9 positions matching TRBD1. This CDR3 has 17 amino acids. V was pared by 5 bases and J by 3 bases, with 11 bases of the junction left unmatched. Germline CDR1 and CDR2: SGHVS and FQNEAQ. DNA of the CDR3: TGTGCCAGCAGCGCCCCGATATACAGGGGGCTCTACAATGAGCAGTTCTTC. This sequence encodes CASSAPIYRGLYNEQFF.

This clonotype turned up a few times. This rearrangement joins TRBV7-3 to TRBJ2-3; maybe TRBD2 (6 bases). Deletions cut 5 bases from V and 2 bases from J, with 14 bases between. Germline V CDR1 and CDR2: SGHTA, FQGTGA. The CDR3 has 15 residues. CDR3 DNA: TGTGCCAGCAGCCATCGGGGACTCCTCACAGATACGCAGTATTTT. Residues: CASSHRGLLTDTQYF.

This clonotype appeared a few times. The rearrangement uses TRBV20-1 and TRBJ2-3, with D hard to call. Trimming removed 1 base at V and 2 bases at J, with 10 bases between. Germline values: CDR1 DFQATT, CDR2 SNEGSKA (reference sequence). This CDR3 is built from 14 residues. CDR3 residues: CSARVVVYTDTQYF. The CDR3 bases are TGCAGTGCTAGAGTGGTGGTCTACACAGATACGCAGTATTTT.

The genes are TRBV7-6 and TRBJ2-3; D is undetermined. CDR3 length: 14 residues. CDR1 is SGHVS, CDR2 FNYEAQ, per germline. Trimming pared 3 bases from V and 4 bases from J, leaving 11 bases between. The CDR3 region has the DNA TGTGCCAGCAGCTTGGCAGAAGTCTCAGATACGCAGTATTTT. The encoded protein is CASSLAEVSDTQYF.

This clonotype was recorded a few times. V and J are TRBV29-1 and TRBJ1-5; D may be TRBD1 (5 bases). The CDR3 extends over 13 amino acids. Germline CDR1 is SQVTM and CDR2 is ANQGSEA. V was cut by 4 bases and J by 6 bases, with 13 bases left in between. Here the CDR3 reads CSVGEGPGQPQHF. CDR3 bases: TGCAGCGTTGGAGAGGGGCCGGGTCAGCCCCAGCATTTT.

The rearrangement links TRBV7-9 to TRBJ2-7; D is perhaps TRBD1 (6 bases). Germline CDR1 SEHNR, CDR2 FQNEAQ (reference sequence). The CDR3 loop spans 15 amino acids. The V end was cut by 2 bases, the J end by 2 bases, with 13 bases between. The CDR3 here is CASSLRQALTYEQYF. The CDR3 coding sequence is TGTGCCAGCAGCTTACGACAGGCCCTAACCTACGAGCAGTACTTC. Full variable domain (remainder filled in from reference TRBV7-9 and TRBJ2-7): DTGVSQNPRHKITKRGQNVTFRCDPISEHNRLYWYRQTLGQGPEFLTYFQNEAQLEKSRLLSDRFSAERPKGSFSTLEIQRTEQGDSAMYLCASSLRQALTYEQYFGPGTRLTVT.

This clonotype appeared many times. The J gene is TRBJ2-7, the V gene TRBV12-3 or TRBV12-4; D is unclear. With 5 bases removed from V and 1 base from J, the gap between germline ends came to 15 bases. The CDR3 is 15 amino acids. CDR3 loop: CASSPASWESYEQYF. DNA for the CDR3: TGTGCCAGCAGTCCAGCATCGTGGGAATCCTACGAGCAGTACTTC.

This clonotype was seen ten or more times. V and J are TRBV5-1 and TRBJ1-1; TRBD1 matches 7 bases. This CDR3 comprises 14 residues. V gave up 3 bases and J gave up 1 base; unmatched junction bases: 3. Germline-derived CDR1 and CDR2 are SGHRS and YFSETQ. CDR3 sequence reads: CASSWGQRNTEAFF. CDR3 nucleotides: TGCGCCAGCAGCTGGGGACAGAGGAACACTGAAGCTTTCTTT.

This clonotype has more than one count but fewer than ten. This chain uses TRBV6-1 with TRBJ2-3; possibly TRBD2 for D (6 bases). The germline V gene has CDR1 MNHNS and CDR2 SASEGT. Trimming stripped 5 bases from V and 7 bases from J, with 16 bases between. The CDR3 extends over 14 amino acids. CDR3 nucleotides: TGTGCCAGCAGTCTGGAGGGGTGGTCAAATACGCAGTATTTT. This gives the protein CASSLEGWSNTQYF.

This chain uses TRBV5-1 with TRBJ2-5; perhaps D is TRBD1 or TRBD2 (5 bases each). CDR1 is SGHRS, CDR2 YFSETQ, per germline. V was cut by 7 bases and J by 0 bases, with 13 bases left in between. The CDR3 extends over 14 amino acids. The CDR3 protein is CASHEGRYQETQYF. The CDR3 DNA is TGCGCCAGCCACGAGGGACGGTACCAAGAGACCCAGTACTTC.

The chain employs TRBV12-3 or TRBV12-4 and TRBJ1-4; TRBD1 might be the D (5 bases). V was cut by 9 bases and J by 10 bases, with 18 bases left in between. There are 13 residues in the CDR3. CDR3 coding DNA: TGTGCCAGTTGGGCCACGCCCGGGGGAAAACTGTTTTTT. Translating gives CASWATPGGKLFF.

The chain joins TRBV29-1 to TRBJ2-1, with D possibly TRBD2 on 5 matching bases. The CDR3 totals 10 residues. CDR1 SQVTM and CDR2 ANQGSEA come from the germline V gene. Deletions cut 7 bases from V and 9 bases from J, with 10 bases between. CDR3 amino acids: CSGSVGEQFF. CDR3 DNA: TGCAGCGGTAGCGTTGGTGAGCAGTTCTTC.

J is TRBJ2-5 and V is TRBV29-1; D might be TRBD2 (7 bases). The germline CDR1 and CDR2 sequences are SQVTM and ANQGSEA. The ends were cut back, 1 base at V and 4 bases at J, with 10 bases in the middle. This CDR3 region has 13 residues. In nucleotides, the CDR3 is TGCAGCGTTGAAGCGGGGGGCTTAGAGACCCAGTACTTC. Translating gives CSVEAGGLETQYF.

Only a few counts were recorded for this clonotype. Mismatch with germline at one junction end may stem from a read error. CDR3 in amino acids: CASSLVSGRQHF. CDR3 sequence (DNA): TGTGCCAGCAGCTTAGTGTCAGGTCGCCAACACTTC. V usage is TRBV7-2 and J usage is TRBJ2-4; D is undetermined. The germline V gene encodes CDR1 SGHTA and CDR2 FQGNSA. This CDR3 region has 12 residues.

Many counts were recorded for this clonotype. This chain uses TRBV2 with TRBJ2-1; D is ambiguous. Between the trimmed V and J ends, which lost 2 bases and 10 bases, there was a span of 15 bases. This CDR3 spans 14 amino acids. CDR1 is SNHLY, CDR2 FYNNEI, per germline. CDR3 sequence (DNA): TGTGCCAGCAGTGAAATAGTAATGCGTGGAGAGCAGTTCTTC. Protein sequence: CASSEIVMRGEQFF.

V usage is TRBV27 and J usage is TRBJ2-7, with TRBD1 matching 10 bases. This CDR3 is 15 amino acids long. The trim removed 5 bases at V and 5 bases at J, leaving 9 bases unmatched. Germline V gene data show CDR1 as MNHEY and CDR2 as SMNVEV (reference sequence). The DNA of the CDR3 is TGTGCCAGCAGTCCTCCGGGACAGGGGAACCACGAGCAGTACTTC. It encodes CASSPPGQGNHEQYF.

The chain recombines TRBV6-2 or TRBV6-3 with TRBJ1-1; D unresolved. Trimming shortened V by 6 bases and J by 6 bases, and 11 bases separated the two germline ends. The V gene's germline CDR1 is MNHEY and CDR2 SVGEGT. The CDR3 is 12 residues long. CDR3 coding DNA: TGTGCCAGCAGCCGACCCATTGCTGAAGCTTTCTTT. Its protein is CASSRPIAEAFF.